This section outlines one TCR beta chain sequence together with its context. Germline-derived CDR1 and CDR2 are KGHSH and LQKENI. The V gene lost 3 bases and the J gene lost 6 bases, with 12 bases spanning the gap. The CDR3 length is 13 residues. Libraries were prepared by immunoSEQ multiplex PCR; TCRdb keeps only in-frame clonotypes and omits some of them. The data contain 100,000 or so clones, around 85% of them singletons. These data are taken from a study of PD-L1 blockade in urothelial cancer. Here the sequenced sample was PBMCs, taken around atezolizumab (anti-PD-L1) treatment. The V call is TRBV18, the J call TRBJ2-7, with D maybe TRBD2 (6 bases). This clonotype was obtained from a man aged 50 or older with urothelial cancer. CDR3 region: CASSPDYVVEQYF. The CDR3 nucleotides read TGTGCCAGCTCACCGGACTACGTGGTCGAGCAGTACTTC.